The T cell receptor (beta chain) described here comes from a study of OX40 agonist ivuxolimab in advanced cancers. Looking at the study overall: The costimulatory receptor OX40 (CD134) was targeted by ivuxolimab, a fully human IgG2 agonistic monoclonal antibody. Intravenous ivuxolimab was administered to patients every 2 weeks at six dose levels: 0.01, 0.1, 0.3, 1.5, 3 and 10 mg/kg. Of the approximately 54 dose-escalation patients, hepatocellular carcinoma was present in about 20, melanoma in approximately 15, renal cell carcinoma in 9 and head and neck cancer in 9. In the dose-escalation cohort, roughly 80% of patients were male, and the mean age was around 60 years, with a range of roughly 23 to 85. Prior anti-PD-1, anti-PD-L1 or anti-CTLA-4 therapy was permitted, and 30% to 50% of dose-escalation patients had received checkpoint inhibitors. Partial responses occurred in three dose-escalation patients: two with cutaneous melanoma and one with hepatocellular carcinoma. Peripheral TCRbeta sequencing was intended to test whether TCR sequence diversity was altered and clonal T-cell expansion was caused by ivuxolimab. The paper reports the monotherapy dose-escalation portion (N of about 47 patients) of the phase I ivuxolimab trial.

CDR1 and CDR2, per the germline V gene, are SQVTM and ANQGSEA. From the cysteine up to the phenylalanine, the CDR3 has a length of 17 residues. The only DNA kept is the CDR3, 51 bases in frame from the first base. Trimming leaves V shorter by 0 bases and J shorter by 5 bases, with the junction holding 8 bases beyond the gene matches. Points on this clone: Its antigen is currently not known. Base qualities are not at hand, and no much larger clone is one base apart.

Study-level results and caveats: Which antigens the clonally expanded peripheral T cells were specific for was not determined. In partial responders in the 0.1-3.0 mg/kg groups, normalized peripheral clonal expansion was found to be among the lowest, especially among CD8+ T cells. At doses from 0.1 to 3.0 mg/kg, clonal expansion was seen in both CD4+ and CD8+ blood T cells between baseline and week 6. Low levels of normalized T-cell clonal expansion were also seen in some patients who did not respond. After ivuxolimab, expanded clones were on average more numerous among CD8+ T cells than among CD4+ T cells.

The trial excluded patients who had a history of autoimmune disease or were on systemic immunosuppression. Peripheral blood for TCR sequencing was drawn from every dose cohort at baseline, at cycle 4 day 1 and at cycle 7 day 1. Samples were obtained from an open-label, multicenter, first-in-human phase I dose-escalation trial of ivuxolimab. The trial enrolled adults with locally advanced or metastatic head and neck squamous cell, hepatocellular, melanoma or renal cell carcinoma. Before TCR sequencing, CD4+ T cells and CD8+ T cells from peripheral blood were sorted into separate populations. Genomic DNA was extracted from sorted cells for sequencing of the TCRbeta CDR3 region. The immunoSEQ Assay was used to sequence the TCRbeta CDR3 regions. TCRdb took this table from immuneACCESS and kept in-frame rearrangements with V and J called. Such tables lack part of the clones; where checked against another copy, unresolved V genes explain under half of the gap, and the rest is unexplained. Here the sample has under 40,000 clones; under 95% occur a single time. The ten top clones hold about 4.9% of the sample.

Recombination connected TRBV29-1 to TRBJ2-3, with 13 bases in between that match TRBD2. The source was CD4+ or CD8+ T cells sorted from blood, collected in a trial of the OX40 agonist ivuxolimab. The TCR comes from an adult with an advanced solid tumor such as melanoma, head and neck, liver or kidney cancer. Here is the DNA: TGCAGCGTTGAAGATGAACTAGCGGGAGGGCCTAGAGATACGCAGTATTTT. Its translation reads: CSVEDELAGGPRDTQYF.